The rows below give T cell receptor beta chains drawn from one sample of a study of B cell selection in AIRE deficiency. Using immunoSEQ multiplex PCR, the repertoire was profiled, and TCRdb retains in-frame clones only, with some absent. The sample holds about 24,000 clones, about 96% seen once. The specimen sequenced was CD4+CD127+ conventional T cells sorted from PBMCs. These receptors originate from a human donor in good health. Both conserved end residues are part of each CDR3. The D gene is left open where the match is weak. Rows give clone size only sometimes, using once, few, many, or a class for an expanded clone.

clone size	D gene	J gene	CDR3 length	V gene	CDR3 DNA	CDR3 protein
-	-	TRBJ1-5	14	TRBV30	TGTGCCTGGAGTGAGTGGCGGGGCAATCAGCCCCAGCATTTT	CAWSEWRGNQPQHF
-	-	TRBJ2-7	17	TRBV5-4	TGTGCCAGCAGCTTGGCAAGGGGGAGGGGGCCACTCCTCGAGCAGTACTTC	CASSLARGRGPLLEQYF
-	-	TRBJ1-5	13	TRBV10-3	TGTGCCATCAGTGCGGGGAGGGCTCAGCCCCAGCATTTT	CAISAGRAQPQHF
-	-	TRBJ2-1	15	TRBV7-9	TGTGCCAGCAGCTTGTCTTACAGGGACAACAATGAGCAGTTCTTC	CASSLSYRDNNEQFF
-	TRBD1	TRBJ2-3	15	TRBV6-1	TGTGCCAGCAGTGGGGGACAGGGGAGCACAGATACGCAGTATTTT	CASSGGQGSTDTQYF
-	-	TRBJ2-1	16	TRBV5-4	TGTGCCAGCAGCTCCCACAGGGAGAGCTCCTACAATGAGCAGTTCTTC	CASSSHRESSYNEQFF
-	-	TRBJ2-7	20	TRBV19	TGTGCCAGTAGTATTTCCTCCCTACCGGGACGCACGTTGGGAAGCTACGAGCAGTACTTC	CASSISSLPGRTLGSYEQYF
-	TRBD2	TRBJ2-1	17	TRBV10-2	TGCGCCAGCAGTGAGTTCCCCCCCAAGCGGGGGGATTGTGAGCAGTTCTTC	CASSEFPPKRGDCEQFF
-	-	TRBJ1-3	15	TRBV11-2	TGTGCCAGCAGCTTAAGGTTGGAATATGGAAACACCATATATTTT	CASSLRLEYGNTIYF
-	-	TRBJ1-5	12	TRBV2	TGTGCCACCCGAGGGTTCGGGCAGCCCCAGCATTTT	CATRGFGQPQHF
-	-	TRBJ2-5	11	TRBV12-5	TGTGCTAGTGGTTTGGCAGAGACCCAGTACTTC	CASGLAETQYF
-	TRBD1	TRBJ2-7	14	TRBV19	TGTGCCAGTAGTATGGGACAGGGAATCTACGAGCAGTACTTC	CASSMGQGIYEQYF
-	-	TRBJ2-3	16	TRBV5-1	TGCGCCAGCAGCTTGGATTCCGGTGGAAGCACAGATACGCAGTATTTT	CASSLDSGGSTDTQYF
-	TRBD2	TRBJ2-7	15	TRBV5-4	TGTGCCAGCAGCTTGGGGGAGGGGTTGTCGTACGAGCAGTACTTC	CASSLGEGLSYEQYF
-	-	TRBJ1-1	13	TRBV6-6	TGTGCCAGCAGGATCAGGGGAAACACTGAAGCTTTCTTT	CASRIRGNTEAFF
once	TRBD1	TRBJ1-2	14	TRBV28	TGTGCCAGCAGTTTACTCCTCGGGGGACAGGGCTACACCTTC	CASSLLLGGQGYTF
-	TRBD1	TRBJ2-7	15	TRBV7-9	TGTGCCAGCAGTTTACCGGGACAGGGGGCAAACGAGCAGTACTTC	CASSLPGQGANEQYF
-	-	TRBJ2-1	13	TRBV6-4	TGTGCCAGCAGTGACCCCCCCGGGAACCGGGAGTTCTTC	CASSDPPGNREFF
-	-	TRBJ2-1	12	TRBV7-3	TGTGCCAGCGGTCTGGGTTACAATGAGCAGTTCTTC	CASGLGYNEQFF
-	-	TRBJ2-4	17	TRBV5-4	TGTGCCAGCAGCTTGGGTCTGGCGAAGGAGGCCAAAAACATTCAGTACTTC	CASSLGLAKEAKNIQYF
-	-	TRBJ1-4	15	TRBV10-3	TGTGCCATCAGTGAGTCGGGGGCAGGTAATGAAAAACTGTTTTTT	CAISESGAGNEKLFF
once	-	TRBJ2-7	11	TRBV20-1	TGCAGTGCTAGAGTAGGGGACGAGCAGTACTTC	CSARVGDEQYF
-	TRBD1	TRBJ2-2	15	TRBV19	TGTGCCAGTAGTATGGACAGGGGGAGACCCGGGGAGCTGTTTTTT	CASSMDRGRPGELFF
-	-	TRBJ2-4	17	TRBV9	TGTGCCAGCAGCGTAGGGGTCATGGGATTAGCCAAAAACATTCAGTACTTC	CASSVGVMGLAKNIQYF
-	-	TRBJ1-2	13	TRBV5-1	TGCGCCAGCAGCTTGGCAGGGAACTATGGCTACACCTTC	CASSLAGNYGYTF
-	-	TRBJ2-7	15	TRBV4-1	TGCGCCAGCAGCCTCCTGAGACAGGTCAGCTACGAGCAGTACTTC	CASSLLRQVSYEQYF
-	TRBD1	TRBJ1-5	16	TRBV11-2	TGTGCCAGCAGCTTAGAGGGACAGGGGCGGCCGCAGCCCCAGCATTTT	CASSLEGQGRPQPQHF
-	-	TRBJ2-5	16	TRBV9	TGTGCCAGCAGCGTAGCTTTCGGAGGGGGCTGGGAGACCCAGTACTTC	CASSVAFGGGWETQYF
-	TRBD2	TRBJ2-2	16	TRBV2	TGTGCCAGCAGTGAATATAGACTAGCGGGGCAAGGGGAGCTGTTTTTT	CASSEYRLAGQGELFF
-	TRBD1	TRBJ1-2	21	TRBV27	TGTGCCAGCAGTTTATCTCCCCTGGTCCCGGGACAGGGGTCGGAACCCTATGGCTACACCTTC	CASSLSPLVPGQGSEPYGYTF
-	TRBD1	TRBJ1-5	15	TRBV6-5	TGTGCCAGCAGTTCTGGACAGGGGCATAATCAGCCCCAGCATTTT	CASSSGQGHNQPQHF
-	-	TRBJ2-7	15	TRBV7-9	TGTGCCAGCAGCTTAGGGGCGACCCGAGTCGAGGAGCAGTACTTC	CASSLGATRVEEQYF
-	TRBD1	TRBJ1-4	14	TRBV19	TGTGCCAGTAGATCCGGGACAGGGTATGAAAAACTGTTTTTT	CASRSGTGYEKLFF
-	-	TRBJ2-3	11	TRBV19	TGTGCCAGTAGTCTGGGAGATACGCAGTATTTT	CASSLGDTQYF
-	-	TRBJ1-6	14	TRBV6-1	TGTGCCAGCATAGCTTTATACAGCAATTCACCCCTCCACTTT	CASIALYSNSPLHF
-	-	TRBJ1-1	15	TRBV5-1	TGCGCCAGCAGTCGCTTGGGTCAGGGTTCTTCTGAAGCTTTCTTT	CASSRLGQGSSEAFF
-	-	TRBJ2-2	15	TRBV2	TGTGCCAGCAGACCAGGGGAGGTGGGCACCGGGGAGCTGTTTTTT	CASRPGEVGTGELFF
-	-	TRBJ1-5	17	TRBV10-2	TGCGCCAGCAGCGCTCCTGCGGGCAGGACTGGGCATCAGCCCCAGCATTTT	CASSAPAGRTGHQPQHF
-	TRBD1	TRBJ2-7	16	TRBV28	TGTGCCAGCAGTTTACCCGGGACAGGGGCCGTCTACGAGCAGTACTTC	CASSLPGTGAVYEQYF
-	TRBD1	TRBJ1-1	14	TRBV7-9	TGTGCCAGCAGCTTAGGGACAGGGGACACTGAAGCTTTCTTT	CASSLGTGDTEAFF
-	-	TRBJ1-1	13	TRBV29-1	TGCAGCGTTGAATCCAGGGGGAACACTGAAGCTTTCTTT	CSVESRGNTEAFF
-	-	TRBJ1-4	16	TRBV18	TGTGCCAGCTCACCGATTGCATATGCAACTAATGAAAAACTGTTTTTT	CASSPIAYATNEKLFF
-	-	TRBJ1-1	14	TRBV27	TGTGCCAGCAGAGGGGGTGGGATGAACACTGAAGCTTTCTTT	CASRGGGMNTEAFF
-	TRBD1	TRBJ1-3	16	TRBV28	TGTGCCAGCAGCCTCAAGCCTCGGACAGGAGGAGACACCATATATTTT	CASSLKPRTGGDTIYF
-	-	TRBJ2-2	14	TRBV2	TGTGCCAGCCGACCAGGATGGGGCCCCGGGGAGCTGTTTTTT	CASRPGWGPGELFF
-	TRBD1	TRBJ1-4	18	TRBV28	TGTGCCAGCAGAAAATCGACAGGGGGCTATTATAGTGATGAAAAACTGTTTTTT	CASRKSTGGYYSDEKLFF
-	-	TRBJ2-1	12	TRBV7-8	TGTGCCAGCAGCCCCCAGACGAATGAGCAGTTCTTC	CASSPQTNEQFF
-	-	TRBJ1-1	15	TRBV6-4	TGTGCCAGCAGTGACCTATCCGGGTTTAGGACTGAAGCTTTCTTT	CASSDLSGFRTEAFF
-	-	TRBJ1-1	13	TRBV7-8	TGTGCCAGCAGCTTAACAGAGTCCGGTGAAGCTTTCTTT	CASSLTESGEAFF
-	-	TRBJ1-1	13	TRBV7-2	TGTGCCAGCAGCTTAGTGGGGAACACTGAAGCTTTCTTT	CASSLVGNTEAFF
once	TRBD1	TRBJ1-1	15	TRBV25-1	TGTGCCAGCAGTGAGCGACAGGGGGCAGTCACTGAAGCTTTCTTT	CASSERQGAVTEAFF
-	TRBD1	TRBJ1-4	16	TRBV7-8	TGTGCCAGCAGCTTGGGGCCCGGGACAGGGCACTCCGAACAGTTTTTT	CASSLGPGTGHSEQFF
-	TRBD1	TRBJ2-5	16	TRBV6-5	TGTGCCAGCAGTTTTTGGACAGGGAAAGGGGAAGAGACCCAGTACTTC	CASSFWTGKGEETQYF